This entry is about one T cell receptor beta chain. Antigen: not known. This entry belongs to a study of cytomegalovirus exposure and HLA in healthy donors. PCR employed 60 Vbeta and 13 Jbeta primers. TCRdb keeps only in-frame clones here, not all; method: immunoSEQ multiplex PCR. The repertoire consists of some 170,000 clones, with 82% occurring once and the leading ten covering less than 1%. CDR3 length equals 14 residues. In germline, CDR1 is KGHSH, CDR2 LQKENI. V lost 2 bases, J lost 1 base, and 6 bases lay in between. Study outcomes and limitations: An observed cluster of highly shared sequence variants was recorded as a likely sequencing artifact. In an earlier analysis, productive rearrangement rates for most beta V segments clustered near 87% or 30%.

The origin of this receptor is a girl under 10 years old in good health and CMV-seropositive. Material: PBMCs. The rearrangement links TRBV18 to TRBJ1-5; D is uncertain. The CDR3 DNA reads as TGTGCCAGCTCACCAACTTCCAGCAATCAGCCCCAGCATTTT. It encodes CASSPTSSNQPQHF.